This TCR beta chain was identified in a study of post-analysis software for immune sequencing data. Study context: Secondary progressive, relapsing-remitting and progressive-relapsing multiple sclerosis were among the included disease courses.

There are 13 residues in the CDR3. Germline V gene data show CDR1 as DFQATT and CDR2 as SNEGSKA (reference sequence). V lost 0 bases, J lost 4 bases, and 9 bases lay in between. Study-level points and caveats: Strong same-batch co-clustering of samples appeared with F measure clustering. Controls had lower frequencies than patients of 4 or 5 TRBV segments, which included TRBV5-6, TRBV5-1 and TRBV20-1. Controls' normalized Chao1 diversity significantly exceeded that of multiple sclerosis patients.

A word on this clonotype: Its target is not known.

Unique molecular identifiers were present in the TCR beta cDNA libraries. TCRdb reprocessed the PCR reads via MiXCR and lists one record per CDR3 protein. Of approximately 360,000 distinct CDR3 sequences detected, around 37% appear once; the ten largest clones hold about an eighth. This TCR came from a girl between 10 and 17 years old with multiple sclerosis. Source material: blood. This chain links TRBV20-1 with TRBJ1-2; D remains unclear. CDR3 amino acids: CSARDTAVYGYTF. In DNA form, the CDR3 reads TGCAGTGCTAGAGATACGGCCGTCTATGGCTACACCTTC.